This T cell receptor beta chain was captured by sequencing in a study of read filtering for tumor transcriptome and immune sequencing. On the study more broadly: After DNase treatment, RNA was made into whole-transcriptome libraries.

From roughly 0.4 ug of RNA, a library with molecular barcoded alpha/delta and beta/gamma adaptors was made. Each CDR3 protein gets one entry after TCRdb re-called the reads with MiXCR. Among about 63,000 distinct CDR3 sequences listed, about 15% were seen once. There are many counts of this clonotype. This CDR3 is 14 amino acids long. Germline V gene data show CDR1 as DFQATT and CDR2 as SNEGSKA (reference sequence). The V segment lost 3 bases and the J segment 0 bases; nucleotides outside the gene matches: 1. This chain joins TRBV20-1 and TRBJ2-2; 7 bases match TRBD1. This TCR was recovered from a donor at least 40 years old with multiple myeloma. The specimen was a population of CD138-negative cells sorted from bone marrow. CDR3 sequence: CSARTGTNTGELFF. In nucleotides, the CDR3 is TGCAGTGCTAGGACAGGGACGAACACCGGGGAGCTGTTTTTT.